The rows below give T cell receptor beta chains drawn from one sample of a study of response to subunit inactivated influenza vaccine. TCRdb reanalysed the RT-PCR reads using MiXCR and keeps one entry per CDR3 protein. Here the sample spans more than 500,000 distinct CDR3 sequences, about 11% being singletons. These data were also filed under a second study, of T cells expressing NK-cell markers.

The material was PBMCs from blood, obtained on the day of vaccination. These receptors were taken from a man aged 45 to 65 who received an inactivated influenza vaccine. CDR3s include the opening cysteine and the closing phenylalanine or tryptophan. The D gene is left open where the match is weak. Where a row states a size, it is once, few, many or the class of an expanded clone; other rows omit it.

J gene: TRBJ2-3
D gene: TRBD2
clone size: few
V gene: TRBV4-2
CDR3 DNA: TGTGCCAGCAGCTCCAGACTAGCGGGAGGGGACACAGATACGCAGTATTTT
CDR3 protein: CASSSRLAGGDTDTQYF

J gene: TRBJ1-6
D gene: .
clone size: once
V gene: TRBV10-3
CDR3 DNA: TGTGCCATCAGGGGGGACGCGGATTTCTCACCCCTCCACTTT
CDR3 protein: CAIRGDADFSPLHF

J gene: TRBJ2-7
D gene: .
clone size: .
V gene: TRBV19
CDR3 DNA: TGTGCCAGTAGTATTAAGGGACAACCATACGAGCAGTACTTC
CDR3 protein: CASSIKGQPYEQYF

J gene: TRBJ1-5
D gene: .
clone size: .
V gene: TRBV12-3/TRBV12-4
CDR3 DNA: TGTGCCAGCAGTCCCGGGACACTCTTAGGAGCCCAGCATTTT
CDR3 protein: CASSPGTLLGAQHF

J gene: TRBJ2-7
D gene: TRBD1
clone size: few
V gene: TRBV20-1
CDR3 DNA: TGCAGTGCTAGAGAGGGACAGGGGGCGCGTTTTTACGAGCAGTACTTC
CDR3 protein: CSAREGQGARFYEQYF

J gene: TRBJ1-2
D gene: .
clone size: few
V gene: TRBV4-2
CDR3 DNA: TGTGCCAGCAGCCATCTCGGTTCTGGCTACACCTTC
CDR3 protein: CASSHLGSGYTF

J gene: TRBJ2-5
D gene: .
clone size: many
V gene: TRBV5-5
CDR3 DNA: TGTGCCAGCAGCGCAGCCGTGGGCCGAGAAACCCAGTACTTC
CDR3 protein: CASSAAVGRETQYF

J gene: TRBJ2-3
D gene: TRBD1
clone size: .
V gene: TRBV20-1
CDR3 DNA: TGCAGTGCTAGAGCGGCAGGGGGCGGAATAAGGGATACGCAGTATTTT
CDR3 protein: CSARAAGGGIRDTQYF

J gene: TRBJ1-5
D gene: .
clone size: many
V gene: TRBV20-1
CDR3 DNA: TGCAGTGCCTCGACATCTCGCAATCAGCCCCAGCATTTT
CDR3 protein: CSASTSRNQPQHF

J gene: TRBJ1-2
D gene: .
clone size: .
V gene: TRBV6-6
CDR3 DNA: TGTGCCAGCAGTTACCCAGCAGGGAATGGCTACACCTTC
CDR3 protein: CASSYPAGNGYTF

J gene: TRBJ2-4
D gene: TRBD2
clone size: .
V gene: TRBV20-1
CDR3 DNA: TGCAGTGCTAGACCTAGCGGAACGTTTTTCAAAAACATTCAGTACTTC
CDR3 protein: CSARPSGTFFKNIQYF

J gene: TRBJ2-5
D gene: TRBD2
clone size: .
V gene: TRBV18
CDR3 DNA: TGTGCCAGCTCACCATTCTCGGGACTAGCGGCAGAGACCCAGTACTTC
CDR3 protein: CASSPFSGLAAETQYF

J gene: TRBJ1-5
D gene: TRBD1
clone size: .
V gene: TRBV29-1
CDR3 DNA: TGCAGCGTCTCGACAGGGGGAGGCAATCAGCCCCGGCATTTT
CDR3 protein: CSVSTGGGNQPRHF

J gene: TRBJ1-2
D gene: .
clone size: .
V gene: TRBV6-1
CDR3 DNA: TGTGCCAGCAGGGGACAATGGTATGGCTACACCTTC
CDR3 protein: CASRGQWYGYTF

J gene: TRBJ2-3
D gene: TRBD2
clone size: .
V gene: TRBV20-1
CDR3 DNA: TGCAGTGCTCGGGCTCCGATCCGGGGACTAGCAGATACGCAGTATTTT
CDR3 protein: CSARAPIRGLADTQYF

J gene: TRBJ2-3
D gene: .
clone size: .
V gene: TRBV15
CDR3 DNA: TGTAGCGTAGCGGATCTTGAGGGGACAGATACGCAGTATTTT
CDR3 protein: CSVADLEGTDTQYF

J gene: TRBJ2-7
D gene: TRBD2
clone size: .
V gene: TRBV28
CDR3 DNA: TGTGCCAGCAGATTACTAGCGGGGGGGCCTGGGAGGTACGAGCAGTACTTC
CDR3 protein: CASRLLAGGPGRYEQYF

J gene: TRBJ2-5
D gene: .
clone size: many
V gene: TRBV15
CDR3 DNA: TGTGCCACCAGCAGAGATGTCGAGACCCAGTACTTC
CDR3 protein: CATSRDVETQYF

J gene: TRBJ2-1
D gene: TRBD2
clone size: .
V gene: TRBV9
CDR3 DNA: TGTGCCAGCAGCGTTGCGGTAGCGGGAGGCTTGGATGAGCAGTTCTTC
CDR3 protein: CASSVAVAGGLDEQFF

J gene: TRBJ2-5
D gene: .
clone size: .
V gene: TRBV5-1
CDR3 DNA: TGCGCCAGCACTCTTTGCAGGAGGCAAGAGACCCAGTACTTC
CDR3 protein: CASTLCRRQETQYF

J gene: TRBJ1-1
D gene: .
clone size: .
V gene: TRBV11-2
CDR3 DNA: TGTGCCACCAGCGTAGGGGCTAGTTACAAAGCTTTCTTT
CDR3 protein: CATSVGASYKAFF

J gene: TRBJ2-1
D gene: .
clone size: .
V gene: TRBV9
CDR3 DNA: TGTGCCAGCAGCGTAGGGCAGGACCGGCCCTACAATGAGCAGTTCTTC
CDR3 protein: CASSVGQDRPYNEQFF

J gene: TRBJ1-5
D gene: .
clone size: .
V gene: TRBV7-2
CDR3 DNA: TGTGCCAGCAGCGCGCAATTCAGCAATCAGCCCCAGCATTTT
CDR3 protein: CASSAQFSNQPQHF

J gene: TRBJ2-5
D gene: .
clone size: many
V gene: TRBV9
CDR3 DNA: TGTGCCAGCAGCGTCGGGACCTCAGGGCAAGAGACCCAGTACTTC
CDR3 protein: CASSVGTSGQETQYF

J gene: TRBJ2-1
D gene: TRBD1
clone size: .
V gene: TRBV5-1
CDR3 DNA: TGCGCCAGCAGATACCCACCGGGACAGGGCAGTTCCTACAATGAGCAGTTCTTC
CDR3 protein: CASRYPPGQGSSYNEQFF

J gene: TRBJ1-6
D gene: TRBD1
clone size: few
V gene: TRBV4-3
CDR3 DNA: TGCGCCAGCAACTCACGGACAGGGTGGAATTCACCCCTCCACTTT
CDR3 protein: CASNSRTGWNSPLHF

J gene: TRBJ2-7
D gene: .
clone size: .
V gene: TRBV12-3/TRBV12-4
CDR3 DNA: TGTGCCAGCAGTCCCACGGGGGACCACGAGCAGTACTTC
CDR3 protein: CASSPTGDHEQYF

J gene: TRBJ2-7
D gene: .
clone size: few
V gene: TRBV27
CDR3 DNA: TGTGCCAGCAGTTTTTCCCTTGCCTACGAGCAGTACTTC
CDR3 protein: CASSFSLAYEQYF

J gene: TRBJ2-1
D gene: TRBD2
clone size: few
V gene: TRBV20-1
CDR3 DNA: TGCAGTGCCCACCTCGGAAGCGGGGGGAACAATGAGCAGTTCTTC
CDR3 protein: CSAHLGSGGNNEQFF

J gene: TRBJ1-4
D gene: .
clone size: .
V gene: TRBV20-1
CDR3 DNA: TGCAGTGCTAGAGATCCTTTGGGGCATGGCGAAAAACTGTTTTTT
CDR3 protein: CSARDPLGHGEKLFF

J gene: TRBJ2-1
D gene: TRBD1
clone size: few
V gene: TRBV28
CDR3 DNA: TGTGCCAGCATTTCCGGACAGGGGCGCAGGAATGAGCAGTTCTTC
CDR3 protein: CASISGQGRRNEQFF

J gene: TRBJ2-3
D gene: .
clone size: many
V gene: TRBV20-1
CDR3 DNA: TGCAGTGCAAACCCTGAGTCTGGCACAGATACGCAGTATTTT
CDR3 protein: CSANPESGTDTQYF

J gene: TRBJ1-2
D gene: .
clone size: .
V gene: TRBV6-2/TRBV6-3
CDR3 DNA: TGTGCCAGCAGTACGGACCGCTATGGCTACACCTTC
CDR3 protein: CASSTDRYGYTF

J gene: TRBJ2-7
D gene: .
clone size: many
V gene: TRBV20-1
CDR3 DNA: TGCAGTGCTAGGGCCAGGGCCCCCTACGAGCAGTACTTC
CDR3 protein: CSARARAPYEQYF

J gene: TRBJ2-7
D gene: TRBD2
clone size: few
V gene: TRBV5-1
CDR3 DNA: TGCGCCAGCAGCTTGGGTTGGCTAGCGGGAGAATACGAGCAGTACTTC
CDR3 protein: CASSLGWLAGEYEQYF

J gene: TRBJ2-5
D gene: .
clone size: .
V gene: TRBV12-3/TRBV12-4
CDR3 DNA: TGTGCCAGCAGTTTAGGCAGGGTGGTTGGAGAGACCCAGTACTTC
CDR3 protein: CASSLGRVVGETQYF

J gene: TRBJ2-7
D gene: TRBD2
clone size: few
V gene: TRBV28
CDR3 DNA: TGTGCCAGCAGTTTGGGACTAGCGGGGATCAGCTCCTACGAGCAGTACTTC
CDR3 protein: CASSLGLAGISSYEQYF

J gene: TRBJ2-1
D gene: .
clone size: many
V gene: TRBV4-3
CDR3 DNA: TGCGCCAGCAGCAGGAGCAGGGACCCCTACAATGAGCAGTTCTTC
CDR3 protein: CASSRSRDPYNEQFF

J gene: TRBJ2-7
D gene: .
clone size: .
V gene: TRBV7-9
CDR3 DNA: TGTGCCAGCAGCAACGACTGGTACGAGCAGTACTTC
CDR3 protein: CASSNDWYEQYF

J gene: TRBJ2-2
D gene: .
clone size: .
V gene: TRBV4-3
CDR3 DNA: TGCGCCAGCAGCCAACCTAGCACCGGGGAGCTGTTTTTT
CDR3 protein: CASSQPSTGELFF

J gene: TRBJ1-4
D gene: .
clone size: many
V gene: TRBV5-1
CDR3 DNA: TGTGCCAGCAGCCTGGGTGCGACTAATGAAAAACTGTTTTTT
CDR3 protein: CASSLGATNEKLFF

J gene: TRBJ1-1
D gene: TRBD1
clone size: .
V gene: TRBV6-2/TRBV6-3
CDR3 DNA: TGTGCCAGCAGTGCCGGGACAGGGGCGAACACTGAAGCTTTCTTT
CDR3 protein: CASSAGTGANTEAFF

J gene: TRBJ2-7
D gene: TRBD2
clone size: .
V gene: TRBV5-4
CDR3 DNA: TGTGCCAGCAGCATCAAAAGGACTAGCGGAACCTACGAGCAGTACTTC
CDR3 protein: CASSIKRTSGTYEQYF

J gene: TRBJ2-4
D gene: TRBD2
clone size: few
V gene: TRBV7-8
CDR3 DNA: TGTGCCAGCAGCTTAGGAATCCGCCAGCGGGGGGGCTGGGCCAAAAACATTCAGTACTTC
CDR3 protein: CASSLGIRQRGGWAKNIQYF

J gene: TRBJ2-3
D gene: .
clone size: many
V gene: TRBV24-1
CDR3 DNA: TGTGCCACCACCGACCGGGATACGCAGTATTTT
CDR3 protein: CATTDRDTQYF

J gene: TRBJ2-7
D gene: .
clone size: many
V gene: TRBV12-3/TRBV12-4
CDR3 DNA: TGTGCCAGCAGTTCAGTCGAAGGTCACGAGCAGTACTTC
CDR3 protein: CASSSVEGHEQYF

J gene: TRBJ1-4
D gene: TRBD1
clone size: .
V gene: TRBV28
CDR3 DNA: TGTGCCAGCAGTTTTTATCTGAGGAGGGGGCGAAATAATGAAAAACTGTTTTTT
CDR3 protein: CASSFYLRRGRNNEKLFF

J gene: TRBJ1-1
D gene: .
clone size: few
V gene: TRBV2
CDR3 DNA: TGTGCCAGCAGGTCTAAGGGTGTGAACACTGAAGCTTTCTTT
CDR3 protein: CASRSKGVNTEAFF

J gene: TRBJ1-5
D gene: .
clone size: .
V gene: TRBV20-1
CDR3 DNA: TGCAGTGCTAAAGAAGACAGTTATAGCAATCAGCCCCAGCATTTT
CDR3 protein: CSAKEDSYSNQPQHF

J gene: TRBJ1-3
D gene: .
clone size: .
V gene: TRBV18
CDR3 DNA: TGTGCCAGCTCACCGAACAGCCGCTCTGGAAACACCATATATTTT
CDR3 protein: CASSPNSRSGNTIYF

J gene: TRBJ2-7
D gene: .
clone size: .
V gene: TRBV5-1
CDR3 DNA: TGCGCCAGCAGCTATTTAGGTCAGGTCGACTCACAGTACTTC
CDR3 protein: CASSYLGQVDSQYF

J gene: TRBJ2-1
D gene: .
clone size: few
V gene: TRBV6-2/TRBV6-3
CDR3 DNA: TGTGCCAGCAAGATTAGGGGGGGTTATGATGTGAATGAGCAGTTCTTC
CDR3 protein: CASKIRGGYDVNEQFF